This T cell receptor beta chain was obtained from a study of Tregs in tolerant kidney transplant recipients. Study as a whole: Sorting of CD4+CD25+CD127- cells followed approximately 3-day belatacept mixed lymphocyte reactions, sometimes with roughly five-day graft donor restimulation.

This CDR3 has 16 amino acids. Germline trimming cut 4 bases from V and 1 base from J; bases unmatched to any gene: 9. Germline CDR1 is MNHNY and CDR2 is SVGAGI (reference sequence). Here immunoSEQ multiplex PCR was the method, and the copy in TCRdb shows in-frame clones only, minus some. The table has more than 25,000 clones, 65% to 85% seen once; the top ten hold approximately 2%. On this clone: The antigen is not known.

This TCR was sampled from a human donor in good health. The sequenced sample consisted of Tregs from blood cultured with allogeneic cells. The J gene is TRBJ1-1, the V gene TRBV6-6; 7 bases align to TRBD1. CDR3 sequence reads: CASSFKGGRSNTEAFF. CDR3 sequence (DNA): TGTGCCAGCAGTTTTAAAGGGGGCCGATCGAACACTGAAGCTTTCTTT.